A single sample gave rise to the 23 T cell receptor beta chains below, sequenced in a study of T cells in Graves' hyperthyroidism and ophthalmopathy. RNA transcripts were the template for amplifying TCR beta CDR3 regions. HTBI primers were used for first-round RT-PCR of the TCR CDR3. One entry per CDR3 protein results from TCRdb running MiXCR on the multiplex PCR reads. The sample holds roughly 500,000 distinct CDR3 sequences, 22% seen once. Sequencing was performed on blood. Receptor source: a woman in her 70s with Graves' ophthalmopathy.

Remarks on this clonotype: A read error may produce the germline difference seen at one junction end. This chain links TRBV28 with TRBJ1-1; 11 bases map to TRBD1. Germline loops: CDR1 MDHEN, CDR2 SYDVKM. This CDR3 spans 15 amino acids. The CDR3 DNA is TGTGCCAGCAGTCCTGGACAGGGGGCGAACACTGAAGCTCTCTTT. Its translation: CASSPGQGANTEALF. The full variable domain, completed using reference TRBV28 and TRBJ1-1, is DVKVTQSSRYLVKRTGEKVFLECVQDMDHENMFWYRQDPGLGLRLIYFSYDVKMKEKGDIPEGYSVSREKKERFSLILESASTNQTSMYLCASSPGQGANTEALFGQGTRLTVV.

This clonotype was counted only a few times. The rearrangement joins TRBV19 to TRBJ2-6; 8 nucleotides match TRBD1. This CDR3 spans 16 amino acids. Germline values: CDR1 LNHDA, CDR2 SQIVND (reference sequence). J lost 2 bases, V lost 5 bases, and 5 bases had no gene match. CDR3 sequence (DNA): TGTGCCAGTAGTTCCTGGACAGGGCCTGGGGCCAACGTCCTGACTTTC. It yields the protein CASSSWTGPGANVLTF.

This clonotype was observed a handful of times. The CDR3 DNA reads TGTGCCAGCAGCTATAACTCAGGGGGCGCGGGGGTAACTGAAGCTTTCTTT. Protein: CASSYNSGGAGVTEAFF. The chain carries TRBV6-5 and TRBJ1-1, with 8 bases identical to TRBD1. The V gene end was trimmed by 6 bases and the J gene end by 5 bases; junction bases not matched to a gene: 17. There are 17 residues in the CDR3. The germline CDR1 and CDR2 sequences are MNHEY and SVGAGI.

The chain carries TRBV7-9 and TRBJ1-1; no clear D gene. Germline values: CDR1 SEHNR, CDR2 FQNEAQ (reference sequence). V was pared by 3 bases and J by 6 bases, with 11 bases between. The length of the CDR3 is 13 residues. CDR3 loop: CASSFGEEAEAFF. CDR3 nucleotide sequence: TGTGCCAGCAGCTTCGGGGAGGAGGCTGAAGCTTTCTTT.

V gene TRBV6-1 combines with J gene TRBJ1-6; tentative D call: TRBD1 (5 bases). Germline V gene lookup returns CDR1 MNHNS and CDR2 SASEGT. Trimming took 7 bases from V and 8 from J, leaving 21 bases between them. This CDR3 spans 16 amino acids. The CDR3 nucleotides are TGTGCCAGCACTAAAGCGGGACGCCGTTCGGATTCACCCCTCCACTTT. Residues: CASTKAGRRSDSPLHF.

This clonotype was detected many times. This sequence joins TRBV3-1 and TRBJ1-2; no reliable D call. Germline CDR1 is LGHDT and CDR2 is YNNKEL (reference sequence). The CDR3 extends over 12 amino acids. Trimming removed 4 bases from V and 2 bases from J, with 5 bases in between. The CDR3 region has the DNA TGTGCCAGCAGCCGCCTGAACTATGGCTACACCTTC. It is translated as CASSRLNYGYTF.

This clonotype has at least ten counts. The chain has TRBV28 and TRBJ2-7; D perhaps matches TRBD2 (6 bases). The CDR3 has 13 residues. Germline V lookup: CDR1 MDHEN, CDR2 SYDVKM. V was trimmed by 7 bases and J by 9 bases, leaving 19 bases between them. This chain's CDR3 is CASISSGLQGQYF. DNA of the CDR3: TGTGCCAGCATATCCTCGGGACTCCAGGGGCAGTACTTC.

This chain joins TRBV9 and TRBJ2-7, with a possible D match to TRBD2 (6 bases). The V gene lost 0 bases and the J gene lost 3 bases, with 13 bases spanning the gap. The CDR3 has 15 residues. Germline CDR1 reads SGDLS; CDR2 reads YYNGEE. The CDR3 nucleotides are TGTGCCAGCAGCGTAGGGGAGGCGGTTATCTACGAGCAGTACTTC. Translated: CASSVGEAVIYEQYF.

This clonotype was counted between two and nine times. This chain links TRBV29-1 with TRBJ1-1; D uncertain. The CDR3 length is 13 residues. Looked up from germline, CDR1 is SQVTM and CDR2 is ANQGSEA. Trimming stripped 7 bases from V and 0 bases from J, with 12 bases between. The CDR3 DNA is TGCAGCGCCCCCGTGGCCATGAACACTGAAGCTTTCTTT. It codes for CSAPVAMNTEAFF.

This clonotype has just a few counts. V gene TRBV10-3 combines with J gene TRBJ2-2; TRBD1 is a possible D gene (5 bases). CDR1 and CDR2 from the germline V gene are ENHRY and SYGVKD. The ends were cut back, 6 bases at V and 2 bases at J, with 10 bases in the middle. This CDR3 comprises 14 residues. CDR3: CAIRGATNTGELFF. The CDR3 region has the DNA TGTGCCATCAGAGGGGCGACCAACACCGGGGAGCTGTTTTTT.

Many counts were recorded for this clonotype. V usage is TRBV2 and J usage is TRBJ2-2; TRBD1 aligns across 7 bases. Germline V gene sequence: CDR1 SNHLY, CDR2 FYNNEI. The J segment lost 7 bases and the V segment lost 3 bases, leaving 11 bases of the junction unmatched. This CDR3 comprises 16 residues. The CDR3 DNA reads TGTGCCAGCAGTGACATCGGGACAGACGAGGTCGGGGAGCTGTTTTTT. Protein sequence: CASSDIGTDEVGELFF.

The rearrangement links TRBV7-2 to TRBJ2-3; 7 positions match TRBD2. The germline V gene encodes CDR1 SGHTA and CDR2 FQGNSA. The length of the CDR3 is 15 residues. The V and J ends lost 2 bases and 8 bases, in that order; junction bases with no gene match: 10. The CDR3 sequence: CASSLFSGELGTQYF. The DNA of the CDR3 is TGTGCCAGCAGCTTATTCAGCGGGGAGCTCGGTACGCAGTATTTT.

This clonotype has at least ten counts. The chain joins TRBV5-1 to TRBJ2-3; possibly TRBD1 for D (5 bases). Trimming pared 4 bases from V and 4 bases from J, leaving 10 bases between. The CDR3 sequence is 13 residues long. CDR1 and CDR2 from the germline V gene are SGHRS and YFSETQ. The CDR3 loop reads CASSPRGPDTQYF. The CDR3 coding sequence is TGCGCCAGCAGCCCAAGGGGCCCAGATACGCAGTATTTT.

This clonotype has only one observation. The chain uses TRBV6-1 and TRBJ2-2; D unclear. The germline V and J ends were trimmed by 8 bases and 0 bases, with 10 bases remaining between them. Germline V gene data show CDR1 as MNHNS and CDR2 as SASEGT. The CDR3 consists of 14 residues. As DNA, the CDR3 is TGTGCCAGCTTCGACAAAGCGAACACCGGGGAGCTGTTTTTT. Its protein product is CASFDKANTGELFF.

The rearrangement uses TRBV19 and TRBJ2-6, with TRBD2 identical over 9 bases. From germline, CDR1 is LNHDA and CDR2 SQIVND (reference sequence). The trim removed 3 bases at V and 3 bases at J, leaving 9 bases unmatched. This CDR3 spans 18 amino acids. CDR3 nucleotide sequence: TGTGCCAGTAGTATGGTAGCGGGAGCAGTAGGTGGGGCCAACGTCCTGACTTTC. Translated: CASSMVAGAVGGANVLTF.

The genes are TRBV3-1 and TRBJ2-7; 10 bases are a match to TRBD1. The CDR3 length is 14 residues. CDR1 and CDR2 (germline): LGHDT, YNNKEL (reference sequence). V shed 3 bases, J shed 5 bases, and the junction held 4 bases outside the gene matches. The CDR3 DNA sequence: TGTGCCAGCAGCCAGGGACAGGGGTCGAACGAGCAGTACTTC. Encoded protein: CASSQGQGSNEQYF.

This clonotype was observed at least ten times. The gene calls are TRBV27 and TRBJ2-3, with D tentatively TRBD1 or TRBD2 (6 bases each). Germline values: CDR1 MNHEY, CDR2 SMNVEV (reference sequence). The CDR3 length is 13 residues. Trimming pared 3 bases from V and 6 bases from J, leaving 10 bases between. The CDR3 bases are TGTGCCAGCAGTTTGAGGAGGGGGGATACGCAGTATTTT. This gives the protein CASSLRRGDTQYF.

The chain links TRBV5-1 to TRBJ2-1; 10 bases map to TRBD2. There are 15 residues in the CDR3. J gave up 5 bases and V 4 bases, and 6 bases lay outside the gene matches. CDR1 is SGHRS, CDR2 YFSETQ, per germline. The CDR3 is CASSHLAGVDNEQFF. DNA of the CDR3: TGCGCCAGCAGCCACCTAGCGGGAGTGGACAATGAGCAGTTCTTC.

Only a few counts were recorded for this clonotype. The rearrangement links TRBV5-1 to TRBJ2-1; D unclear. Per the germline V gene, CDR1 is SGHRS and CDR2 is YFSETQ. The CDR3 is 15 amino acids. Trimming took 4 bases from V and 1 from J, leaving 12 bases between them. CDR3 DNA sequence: TGCGCCAGCAGCAAGGGTGGGGAATCCTACAATGAGCAGTTCTTC. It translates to CASSKGGESYNEQFF.

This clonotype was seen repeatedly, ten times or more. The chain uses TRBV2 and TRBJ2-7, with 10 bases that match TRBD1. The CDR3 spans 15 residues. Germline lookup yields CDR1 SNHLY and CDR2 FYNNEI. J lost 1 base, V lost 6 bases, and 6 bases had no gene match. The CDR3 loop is CASSPPGQGSYEQYF. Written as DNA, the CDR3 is TGTGCCAGCAGCCCCCCGGGACAGGGGTCCTACGAGCAGTACTTC.

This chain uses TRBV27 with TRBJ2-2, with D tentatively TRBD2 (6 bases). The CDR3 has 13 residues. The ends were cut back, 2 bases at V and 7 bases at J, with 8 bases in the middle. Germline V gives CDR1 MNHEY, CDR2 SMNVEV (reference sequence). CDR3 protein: CASSLGEVGELFF. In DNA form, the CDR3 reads TGTGCCAGCAGTTTAGGGGAGGTCGGGGAGCTGTTTTTT.

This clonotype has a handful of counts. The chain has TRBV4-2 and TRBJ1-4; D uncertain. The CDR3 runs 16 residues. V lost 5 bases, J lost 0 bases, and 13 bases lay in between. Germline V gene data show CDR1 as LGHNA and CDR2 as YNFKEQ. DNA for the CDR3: TGTGCCAGCAGCTATAATGATCGTTCAACTAATGAAAAACTGTTTTTT. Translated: CASSYNDRSTNEKLFF.

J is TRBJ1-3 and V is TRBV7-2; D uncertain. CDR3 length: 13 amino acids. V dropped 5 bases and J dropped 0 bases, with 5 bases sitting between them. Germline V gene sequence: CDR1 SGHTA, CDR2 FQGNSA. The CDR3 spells CASSRSSGNTIYF. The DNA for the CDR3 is TGTGCCAGCAGCCGGTCCTCTGGAAACACCATATATTTT.